What follows are 25 T cell receptor beta chains derived from one specimen sequenced in a study of regulatory T cells in long-lasting Graves disease. The time point was: newly diagnosed GD, antithyroid drugs for less than 3 months. PBMC-extracted RNA yielded the TCR library. Combining iRepertoire HTBI primers with Arm-PCR of CDR3 regions, the authors built TCR beta libraries. TCRdb independently ran MiXCR on the multiplex PCR reads; one entry per CDR3 protein. The sample includes around 400,000 distinct CDR3 sequences, over 14% of them seen just once. The same data also contributed to another study, on T cells in Graves' hyperthyroidism and ophthalmopathy.

This specimen was peripheral blood mononuclear cells (PBMCs), taken at new diagnosis, from a patient treated with antithyroid drugs. The receptors here all came from a woman in her 40s with Graves disease.

The CDR3 DNA is TGTGCCAGCAGTTACTCGATTCTGGGTGACTCCTACGAGCAGTACTTC. This sequence encodes CASSYSILGDSYEQYF. The rearrangement uses TRBV6-5 and TRBJ2-7; D unclear. This CDR3 is built from 16 residues. Germline CDR1 reads MNHEY; CDR2 reads SVGAGI. Trimming took 0 bases from V and 0 from J, leaving 12 bases between them.

About this clonotype: It may be a read error: a sequence one base away is much more abundant. V and J are TRBV28 and TRBJ1-1, with 7 bases identical to TRBD1. The CDR3 runs to 13 residues. Germline lookup yields CDR1 MDHEN and CDR2 SYDVKM. The CDR3 sequence: CASSFVGGTETFF. CDR3 in DNA: TGTGCCAGCAGTTTTGTAGGGGGCACTGAAACTTTCTTT.

Many counts were recorded for this clonotype. The J gene is TRBJ2-3, the V gene TRBV7-8, with D possibly being TRBD2 (5 bases). CDR1 and CDR2 from the germline V gene are SGHVS and FQNEAQ. V lost 1 base and J 2 bases, leaving 19 bases between the germline ends. This CDR3 has 18 amino acids. The CDR3 coding sequence is TGTGCCAGCAGCTTAGTCGGGGTGGTCCGCGCAGACACAGATACGCAGTATTTT. It specifies CASSLVGVVRADTDTQYF.

The gene calls are TRBV27 and TRBJ2-2; possibly TRBD2 for D (7 bases). This CDR3 is 17 amino acids long. V lost 7 bases and J 5 bases, leaving 23 bases between the germline ends. Per germline, CDR1 MNHEY and CDR2 SMNVEV (reference sequence). Written as DNA, the CDR3 is TGTGCCAGCACCTCACGTGGTGGGGGGGCGCTAACCGGGGAGCTGTTTTTT. Translated: CASTSRGGGALTGELFF.

The V gene is TRBV13, the J gene TRBJ1-6, with 9 bases aligning to TRBD1. The V and J ends lost 6 bases and 11 bases, in that order; junction bases with no gene match: 5. This CDR3 contains 13 residues. The germline CDR1 and CDR2 sequences are PRHDT and FYEKMQ (reference sequence). CDR3 coding DNA: TGTGCCAGCAGAAGGACAGGGGAAACACCCCTCCACTTT. Protein: CASRRTGETPLHF.

This clonotype was counted only a few times. This rearrangement joins TRBV2 to TRBJ2-3; no clear D gene. The V gene lost 2 bases and the J gene lost 2 bases, with 5 bases spanning the gap. The CDR3 extends over 13 amino acids. Looked up from germline, CDR1 is SNHLY and CDR2 is FYNNEI. The CDR3 nucleotides are TGTGCCAGCAGTGAATATCTCACAGATACGCAGTATTTT. It translates to CASSEYLTDTQYF.

This clonotype was counted at least ten times. Written as DNA, the CDR3 is TGTGCCAGCAGCCTATCTAGCGGGAGTGGGAACTACGAGCAGTACTTC. Protein product: CASSLSSGSGNYEQYF. V usage is TRBV13 and J usage is TRBJ2-7, with 10 nucleotides matching TRBD2. The CDR3 is 16 amino acids. Germline CDR1 reads PRHDT; CDR2 reads FYEKMQ (reference sequence). The ends lost 5 bases at V and 3 bases at J; junction bases unmatched: 10.

The chain is built from TRBV5-1 and TRBJ1-6; D is possibly TRBD1 (6 bases). This CDR3 contains 15 residues. The V end was cut by 0 bases, the J end by 5 bases, with 9 bases between. Germline V gene sequence: CDR1 SGHRS, CDR2 YFSETQ. Written as DNA, the CDR3 is TGCGCCAGCAGCTTGGAGACAGGAGATAATTCACCCCTCCACTTT. Its protein is CASSLETGDNSPLHF.

This clonotype was seen more than once but under ten times. This chain joins TRBV20-1 and TRBJ2-7; 9 nucleotides match TRBD2. Germline loops: CDR1 DFQATT, CDR2 SNEGSKA (reference sequence). V dropped 2 bases and J dropped 6; count of bases not matched to a gene: 8. The CDR3 runs 14 residues. The CDR3 region has the DNA TGCAGTGCTAGACAGGGGACTAGCAGCGGCGAGCAGTACTTC. This gives the protein CSARQGTSSGEQYF.

In this sample, this clonotype turned up many times. The CDR3 region has the DNA TGCAGTGCTAGGGAAAGGACAGGGATGAACACTGAAGCTTTCTTT. Translating gives CSARERTGMNTEAFF. V is TRBV20-1 and J is TRBJ1-1; TRBD1 aligns across 8 bases. The CDR3 totals 15 residues. After removal of 3 bases from V and 0 bases from J, the junction contained 6 bases not matched to a gene. CDR1 is DFQATT, CDR2 SNEGSKA, per germline (reference sequence).

This clonotype appeared a few times. The J gene is TRBJ1-1, the V gene TRBV7-9; D ambiguous. V dropped 1 base and J dropped 10 bases, with 13 bases sitting between them. The CDR3 runs 13 residues. Germline CDR1 reads SEHNR; CDR2 reads FQNEAQ (reference sequence). The CDR3 DNA sequence: TGTGCCAGCAGCTTAGAAAGGACGGGGATAGCTTTCTTT. Encoded protein: CASSLERTGIAFF.

The table lists this clonotype with a few counts. One junction end does not reproduce the germline sequence, and a read error may be involved. This chain uses TRBV5-1 with TRBJ2-3; tentatively, D is TRBD2 (5 bases). This CDR3 contains 14 residues. Per the germline V gene, CDR1 is SGHRS and CDR2 is YFSETQ. In DNA, the CDR3 is TGTGCCAGCAGCTTGGACTTAAGCACAGATACGCAGTATTTT. It specifies CASSLDLSTDTQYF.

This clonotype was detected many times. The chain combines TRBV6-1 with TRBJ2-5, with 8 bases that match TRBD2. This CDR3 region has 14 residues. The J segment lost 2 bases and the V segment lost 4 bases, leaving 3 bases of the junction unmatched. Germline assignment: CDR1 MNHNS and CDR2 SASEGT. DNA of the CDR3: TGTGCCAGCAGTGTCGGACTAGCACAAGAGACCCAGTACTTC. Translated, it gives CASSVGLAQETQYF.

This clonotype was counted at least ten times. The V and J genes are TRBV12-3 or TRBV12-4 and TRBJ2-1, with D unresolved. The ends were cut back, 6 bases at V and 10 bases at J, with 13 bases in the middle. The CDR3 contains 12 residues. The CDR3 is CASSYDLLEQFF. The CDR3 nucleotides are TGTGCCAGCAGCTACGACCTTCTGGAGCAGTTCTTC.

This clonotype was recorded at least ten times. The V and J genes are TRBV29-1 and TRBJ1-3; weak D call: TRBD1 (5 bases). With 3 bases removed from V and 3 bases from J, the gap between germline ends came to 9 bases. This CDR3 is built from 13 residues. CDR1 and CDR2 from the germline V gene are SQVTM and ANQGSEA. The chain's CDR3 is CSVEWRGGNTIYF. The CDR3 region has the DNA TGCAGCGTTGAGTGGAGGGGTGGAAACACCATATATTTT.

This clonotype was seen at least ten times. The rearrangement links TRBV20-1 to TRBJ2-2, with 9 bases identical to TRBD1. This CDR3 has 16 amino acids. Germline CDR1 DFQATT, CDR2 SNEGSKA (reference sequence). V gave up 0 bases and J gave up 1 base; unmatched junction bases: 3. CDR3 coding DNA: TGCAGTGCTAGAGATCCGGGACAGGGGAACACCGGGGAGCTGTTTTTT. It is translated as CSARDPGQGNTGELFF.

This clonotype was seen ten or more times. The chain uses TRBV12-3 or TRBV12-4 and TRBJ2-2; D is uncertain. V was shortened by 1 base and J by 5 bases, with 8 bases between the two germline ends. This CDR3 is built from 14 residues. The CDR3 protein is CASSLDGTTGELFF. The CDR3 bases are TGTGCCAGCAGTTTAGACGGCACAACCGGGGAGCTGTTTTTT.

In its sample, this clonotype was seen a few times. The chain carries TRBV20-1 and TRBJ2-1; 9 bases map to TRBD2. The CDR3 loop spans 17 amino acids. The J segment lost 2 bases and the V segment lost 6 bases, leaving 14 bases of the junction unmatched. Germline assignment: CDR1 DFQATT and CDR2 SNEGSKA (reference sequence). The CDR3 here is CSAPKGAPSGAYNEQFF. CDR3 DNA: TGCAGTGCCCCCAAAGGGGCACCTAGCGGGGCCTACAATGAGCAGTTCTTC.

This clonotype appeared many times. This rearrangement joins TRBV7-8 to TRBJ2-7, with D possibly TRBD2 on 6 matching bases. CDR1 SGHVS and CDR2 FQNEAQ come from the germline V gene. Trimming left V 1 base short and J 2 bases short, with 9 bases between. This CDR3 contains 14 residues. CDR3 bases: TGTGCCAGCAGCTTAGGTTCGGGAGCCTACGAGCAGTACTTC. Translating it yields CASSLGSGAYEQYF.

This clonotype was detected ten times or more. The chain is built from TRBV12-3 or TRBV12-4 and TRBJ2-5; no clear D. The CDR3 has 15 amino acids. Deletions cut 2 bases from V and 0 bases from J, with 10 bases between. The CDR3 here is CASSLFTSYQETQYF. The CDR3 DNA reads as TGTGCCAGCAGTTTATTCACTTCGTACCAAGAGACCCAGTACTTC.

In this sample, this clonotype turned up a few times. V is TRBV28 and J is TRBJ2-2; TRBD1 matches at 9 bases. V gave up 2 bases and J gave up 4 bases; unmatched junction bases: 5. Germline CDR1 and CDR2: MDHEN and SYDVKM. The length of the CDR3 is 16 residues. The CDR3 DNA sequence: TGTGCCAGCAGTTTAGGGGGGACAGGGCTCACCGGGGAGCTGTTTTTT. Amino acids: CASSLGGTGLTGELFF. The variable domain in full, completed from reference TRBV28 and TRBJ2-2, reads DVKVTQSSRYLVKRTGEKVFLECVQDMDHENMFWYRQDPGLGLRLIYFSYDVKMKEKGDIPEGYSVSREKKERFSLILESASTNQTSMYLCASSLGGTGLTGELFFGEGSRLTVL.

The chain combines TRBV12-3 or TRBV12-4 with TRBJ1-4, with TRBD1 matching over 7 bases. The CDR3 extends over 13 amino acids. Trimming at V came to 8 bases and at J to 8 bases, leaving 8 bases not matched to a gene. CDR3 bases: TGTGCCAGCTACGGACAGGTTGCAGAAAAACTGTTTTTT. This translates into CASYGQVAEKLFF.

This clonotype came up many times. An end of the junction differs from the germline gene, which may be a read error. V is TRBV18 and J is TRBJ1-6; perhaps TRBD1 as D (5 bases). This CDR3 region has 15 residues. Germline CDR1 KGHSH, CDR2 LQKENI. CDR3 amino acids: CASSPSFQGGSLLHF. Here the CDR3 DNA reads TGTGCCAGCTCACCATCTTTCCAGGGTGGCTCACTCCTCCACTTT.

This clonotype was counted between two and nine times. The V call is TRBV3-1, the J call TRBJ2-6, with 8 bases identical to TRBD2. Germline values: CDR1 LGHDT, CDR2 YNNKEL (reference sequence). The CDR3 has 17 amino acids. V was clipped by 1 base and J by 2 bases; unmatched bases: 4. The chain's CDR3 is CASSQVIAGTGANVLTF. The CDR3 DNA is TGTGCCAGCAGCCAAGTGATAGCGGGAACTGGGGCCAACGTCCTGACTTTC.

This clonotype was counted at least ten times. This sequence joins TRBV20-1 and TRBJ2-2; D unclear. Trimming stripped 2 bases from V and 2 bases from J, with 6 bases between. CDR1 DFQATT and CDR2 SNEGSKA come from the germline V gene (reference sequence). The CDR3 has 13 amino acids. CDR3 sequence reads: CSARQFNTGELFF. CDR3 in DNA: TGCAGTGCTAGACAGTTTAACACCGGGGAGCTGTTTTTT.